This T cell receptor (beta chain) was sequenced during a study of blood T cell repertoires in COVID-19. Profiled with immunoSEQ multiplex PCR; TCRdb holds only in-frame clones, not every one. This sample carries tens of thousands of clones, about 89% of them seen once, and the ten largest clones take around 1.2%. This clone was detected only once. Sequenced: PBMCs or T cells enriched from blood (not recorded which). This TCR derives from a woman aged 45-60 years with acute COVID-19.

CDR3: CASSSSGTYSYEQYF. The CDR3 region has the DNA TGTGCCAGCAGCTCTAGCGGGACTTACTCCTACGAGCAGTACTTC. The chain carries TRBV7-2 and TRBJ2-7, with TRBD2 matching 9 bases. Trimming at V came to 4 bases and at J to 0 bases, leaving 4 bases not matched to a gene. Germline V CDR1 and CDR2: SGHTA, FQGNSA. CDR3 size: 15 residues.